Described below is a single T cell receptor (beta chain) sequence and its context. Its antigen remains unidentified. This specimen comes from a study of cytomegalovirus exposure and HLA in healthy donors. With 60 Vbeta and 13 Jbeta primers, the PCR was carried out. Using immunoSEQ multiplex PCR, the repertoire was profiled, and TCRdb retains in-frame clones only, with some absent. The sample contains 70,000 to 85,000 clones, over 60% of which appear only once. Overall study findings and caveats: In a later analysis, V- and J-gene trimming of beta chains associated with a DCLRE1C missense variant, replicated independently.

The CDR3 is made up of 15 amino acids. Germline CDR1 is KGHSH and CDR2 is LQKENI. The V segment lost 3 bases and the J segment 4 bases; nucleotides outside the gene matches: 7. The chain is built from TRBV18 and TRBJ2-5, with 8 bases matching TRBD1. Sequenced sample: PBMCs. This receptor was obtained from a male donor in good health and CMV-seropositive. The CDR3 spells CASSPSQGGRETQYF. The CDR3 DNA reads as TGTGCCAGCTCACCCTCACAGGGGGGACGAGAGACCCAGTACTTC.